The 11 T cell receptor beta chains reported below all come from one sample, sequenced in a study of blood T cell repertoires in COVID-19 (dated by TCRdb to 2020 to 2022). The library was built by means of the immunoSEQ multiplex PCR assay. What TCRdb holds here is the immuneACCESS table cut down to in-frame rearrangements. Part of the clones is not present; checked against another copy, under half of the missing clones reflect an unresolved V gene, and the others are unexplained. Here the sample has some 290,000 clones; over 85% occur a single time. Roughly a tenth of the sample comes from the top ten. The sample consisted of PBMCs or T cells enriched from blood (not recorded which). The receptors come from a woman in her 30s who had recovered from COVID-19.

This clone was recorded once. The chain is built from TRBV18 and TRBJ1-1, with 8 bases that match TRBD1. V lost 0 bases to trimming and J lost 8 bases; unmatched junction nucleotides: 8. The length of the CDR3 is 15 residues. Germline CDR1 KGHSH, CDR2 LQKENI. CDR3 in DNA: TGTGCCAGCTCACCACCGGGACAGGAGAGAAACGAAGCTTTCTTT. Translated: CASSPPGQERNEAFF. The variable domain in full, completed from reference TRBV18 and TRBJ1-1, reads NAGVMQNPRHLVRRRGQEARLRCSPMKGHSHVYWYRQLPEEGLKFMVYLQKENIIDESGMPKERFSAEFPKEGPSILRIQQVVRGDSAAYFCASSPPGQERNEAFFGQGTRLTVV.

The CDR3 DNA follows: TGTGCCAGCAGTCGTTCGGGACTAGCGGGAGGGCCCAACGGGGAGCTGTTTTTT. Translation: CASSRSGLAGGPNGELFF. The chain couples TRBV2 to TRBJ2-2; 16 nucleotides agree with TRBD2. Germline lookup yields CDR1 SNHLY and CDR2 FYNNEI. This CDR3 spans 18 amino acids. Unmatched junction bases numbered 10, after V lost 5 bases and J lost 7 bases. The full variable domain, rest sourced from reference TRBV2 and TRBJ2-2, is EPEVTQTPSHQVTQMGQEVILRCVPISNHLYFYWYRQILGQKVEFLVSFYNNEISEKSEIFDDQFSVERPDGSNFTLKIRSTKLEDSAMYFCASSRSGLAGGPNGELFFGEGSRLTVL.

V gene TRBV27 combines with J gene TRBJ1-1; D unclear. The CDR3 loop spans 14 amino acids. V lost 7 bases and J 11 bases, leaving 23 bases between the germline ends. CDR1 and CDR2 (germline): MNHEY, SMNVEV (reference sequence). Written as DNA, the CDR3 is TGTGCCAGCATATTGGCAGAATACTACCTTGCGGCTTTCTTT. Translation: CASILAEYYLAAFF.

The chain uses TRBV4-1 and TRBJ1-5, with unresolved D. CDR1 MGHRA and CDR2 YSYEKL come from the germline V gene. CDR3 length equals 13 residues. The V end was cut by 8 bases, the J end by 6 bases, with 14 bases between. Here the CDR3 DNA reads TGCGCCAGCGCTCGAACTGGGAGTCAGCCCCAGCATTTT. Translating gives CASARTGSQPQHF.

Remarks on this clone: Other DNA sequences within the sample encode an identical CDR3. This chain connects TRBV7-9 to TRBJ2-7; D remains ambiguous. Germline CDR1 SEHNR, CDR2 FQNEAQ (reference sequence). Trimming took off 4 bases at V and 1 base at J, with 8 bases between the two ends. The CDR3 is made up of 13 amino acids. The CDR3 is CASSSSGSYEQYF. The CDR3 nucleotides read TGTGCCAGCAGCTCCTCCGGGTCCTACGAGCAGTACTTC.

The rearrangement uses TRBV27 and TRBJ1-2; D not resolved. V was trimmed by 1 base and J by 9 bases, leaving 12 bases between them. The CDR3 has 13 amino acids. Germline CDR1 is MNHEY and CDR2 is SMNVEV (reference sequence). DNA of the CDR3: TGTGCCAGCAGTTTATTCGGTTCGGTTAGCTACACCTTC. Protein: CASSLFGSVSYTF.

The chain recombines TRBV2 with TRBJ1-1, with D possibly being TRBD1 (5 bases). This CDR3 is 14 amino acids long. Trimming cost V 8 bases and J 2 bases, with 15 bases left between them. Per the germline V gene, CDR1 is SNHLY and CDR2 is FYNNEI. DNA for the CDR3: TGTGCCAGCCGGGCGACAGAACGTAACACTGAAGCTTTCTTT. Translated, it gives CASRATERNTEAFF.

This chain uses TRBV29-1 with TRBJ1-1; TRBD1 matches at 8 bases. CDR3 length equals 16 residues. Trimming cost V 6 bases and J 6 bases; bases outside gene matches: 18. Germline V lookup: CDR1 SQVTM, CDR2 ANQGSEA. The CDR3 reads CSVAITGGRVPSEAFF. The CDR3 nucleotides read TGCAGCGTAGCGATAACAGGGGGAAGGGTCCCGTCTGAAGCTTTCTTT. Complete variable domain (other parts from reference TRBV29-1 and TRBJ1-1): SAVISQKPSRDICQRGTSLTIQCQVDSQVTMMFWYRQQPGQSLTLIATANQGSEATYESGFVIDKFPISRPNLTFSTLTVSNMSPEDSSIYLCSVAITGGRVPSEAFFGQGTRLTVV.

In DNA form, the CDR3 reads TGTGCCAGCAGCCATTTGAGCCGAAATTTCGGACAAAACTATGGCTACACCTTC. This encodes CASSHLSRNFGQNYGYTF. The V and J genes are TRBV14 and TRBJ1-2; D perhaps matches TRBD1 (5 bases). The CDR3 length is 18 residues. The V end lost 3 bases, the J end lost 2 bases, and 22 bases lay between the germline ends. Looked up from germline, CDR1 is SGHDN and CDR2 is FVKESK. The full variable domain, completed using reference TRBV14 and TRBJ1-2, is EAGVTQFPSHSVIEKGQTVTLRCDPISGHDNLYWYRRVMGKEIKFLLHFVKESKQDESGMPNNRFLAERTGGTYSTLKVQPAELEDSGVYFCASSHLSRNFGQNYGYTFGSGTRLTVV.

The V and J genes are TRBV7-9 and TRBJ1-6; D is unresolved. Germline CDR1 is SEHNR and CDR2 is FQNEAQ (reference sequence). V was shortened by 4 bases and J by 0 bases, with 13 bases between the two germline ends. CDR3 size: 17 residues. The DNA for the CDR3 is TGTGCCAGCAGCTCCTCCCTAGCAAGCTCCTATAATTCACCCCTCCACTTT. Protein product: CASSSSLASSYNSPLHF. Based on the CDR3 plus reference TRBV7-9 and TRBJ1-6, the full variable domain is DTGVSQNPRHKITKRGQNVTFRCDPISEHNRLYWYRQTLGQGPEFLTYFQNEAQLEKSRLLSDRFSAERPKGSFSTLEIQRTEQGDSAMYLCASSSSLASSYNSPLHFGNGTRLTVT.

The rearrangement joins TRBV2 to TRBJ1-1; D remains ambiguous. With 7 bases removed from V and 11 bases from J, the gap between germline ends came to 14 bases. There are 11 residues in the CDR3. CDR1 SNHLY and CDR2 FYNNEI come from the germline V gene. The CDR3 bases are TGTGCCAGCACTTTTATGATGAGGGCTTTCTTT. It is translated as CASTFMMRAFF.